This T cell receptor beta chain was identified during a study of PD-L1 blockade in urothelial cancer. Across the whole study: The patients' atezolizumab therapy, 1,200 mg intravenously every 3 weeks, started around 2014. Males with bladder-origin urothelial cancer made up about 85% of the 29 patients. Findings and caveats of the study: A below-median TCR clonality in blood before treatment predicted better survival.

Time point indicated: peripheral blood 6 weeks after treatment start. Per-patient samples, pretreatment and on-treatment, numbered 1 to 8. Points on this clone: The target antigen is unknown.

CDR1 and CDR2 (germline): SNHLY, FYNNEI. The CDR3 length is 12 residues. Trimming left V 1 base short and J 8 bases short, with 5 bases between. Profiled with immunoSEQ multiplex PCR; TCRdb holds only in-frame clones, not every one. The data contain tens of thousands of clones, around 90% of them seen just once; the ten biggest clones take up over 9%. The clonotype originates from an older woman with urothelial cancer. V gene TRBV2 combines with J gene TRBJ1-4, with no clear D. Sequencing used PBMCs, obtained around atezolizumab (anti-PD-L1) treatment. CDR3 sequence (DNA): TGTGCCAGCAGTGAAGGGAGGGAAAAACTGTTTTTT. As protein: CASSEGREKLFF.